One sample yielded the 24 T cell receptor beta chains listed below, sequenced in a study of shared clonotypes between healthy human individuals. The repertoire was sequenced with immunoSEQ multiplex PCR; TCRdb's copy has only in-frame clones and lacks some. This table has approximately 2.4 million clones, under 97% appearing once. The source material was naive CD4+ T cells sorted from blood. Regarding subset: CD45RA+ positively selected. The receptors here all came from a man in his late teens or twenties in good health.

The chain combines TRBV5-4 with TRBJ2-7; 12 bases are a match to TRBD2. This CDR3 region has 15 residues. V shed 3 bases, J shed 2 bases, and the junction held 3 bases outside the gene matches. Germline V gene lookup returns CDR1 SGHNT and CDR2 YYREEE (reference sequence). CDR3 in amino acids: CASSSGLAGAYEQYF. In nucleotides, the CDR3 is TGTGCCAGCAGCTCGGGACTAGCGGGCGCCTACGAGCAGTACTTC. Full variable domain (outside the CDR3, taken from reference TRBV5-4 and TRBJ2-7): ETGVTQSPTHLIKTRGQQVTLRCSSQSGHNTVSWYQQALGQGPQFIFQYYREEENGRGNFPPRFSGLQFPNYSSELNVNALELDDSALYLCASSSGLAGAYEQYFGPGTRLTVT.

J is TRBJ2-7 and V is TRBV7-8; 8 bases align to TRBD2. The germline V gene has CDR1 SGHVS and CDR2 FQNEAQ. This CDR3 contains 15 residues. The trim removed 4 bases at V and 3 bases at J, leaving 8 bases unmatched. This chain's CDR3 is CASSSPERGLYEQYF. The CDR3 DNA is TGTGCCAGCAGCTCCCCGGAGCGGGGGCTCTACGAGCAGTACTTC.

This chain uses TRBV20-1 with TRBJ2-7; D remains unclear. V dropped 4 bases and J dropped 3 bases, with 4 bases sitting between them. CDR1 and CDR2 from the germline V gene are DFQATT and SNEGSKA (reference sequence). The CDR3 covers 10 residues. DNA of the CDR3: TGCAGTGCTATACTCTACGAGCAGTACTTC. Its protein is CSAILYEQYF.

This clone was observed a few times. J is TRBJ2-3 and V is TRBV7-9, with a weak D call TRBD1 (5 bases). This CDR3 has 17 amino acids. Germline V CDR1 and CDR2: SEHNR, FQNEAQ (reference sequence). Trimming pared 1 base from V and 5 bases from J, leaving 19 bases between. The CDR3 nucleotides are TGTGCCAGCAGCTTAGGGTTTCTCGACAGTCCCAGAGATACGCAGTATTTT. Amino acid sequence: CASSLGFLDSPRDTQYF.

The V gene is TRBV27, the J gene TRBJ2-4; a weak D match, TRBD2 (6 bases). In germline, CDR1 is MNHEY, CDR2 SMNVEV (reference sequence). The length of the CDR3 is 14 residues. The V gene lost 5 bases and the J gene lost 4 bases, with 12 bases spanning the gap. Here the CDR3 reads CASSTLEGKNIQYF. For the CDR3, the DNA is TGTGCCAGCAGTACCTTGGAGGGGAAAAACATTCAGTACTTC.

The V and J genes are TRBV18 and TRBJ2-5; a weak D match, TRBD1 (7 bases). Trimming took 4 bases from V and 5 from J, leaving 14 bases between them. The germline CDR1 and CDR2 sequences are KGHSH and LQKENI. The CDR3 covers 14 residues. The CDR3 DNA reads as TGTGCCAGCTCACTAAGACAGGGAGGTGAGACCCAGTACTTC. It specifies CASSLRQGGETQYF.

The chain couples TRBV2 to TRBJ2-2; TRBD2 might be the D (5 bases). The CDR3 covers 17 residues. The V end was cut by 6 bases, the J end by 2 bases, with 19 bases between. The germline gives CDR1 SNHLY, CDR2 FYNNEI. The CDR3 region is CASRAPGISLNTGELFF. CDR3 bases: TGTGCCAGCAGGGCTCCGGGGATCAGCTTAAACACCGGGGAGCTGTTTTTT.

The chain combines TRBV9 with TRBJ1-5; 8 nucleotides agree with TRBD1. J gave up 13 bases and V 0 bases, and 15 bases lay outside the gene matches. The CDR3 is 16 amino acids. Germline CDR1 SGDLS, CDR2 YYNGEE. CDR3 loop: CASSVALTGASASQHF. Written as DNA, the CDR3 is TGTGCCAGCAGCGTAGCCCTGACAGGGGCCTCAGCCTCGCAGCATTTT.

The chain is built from TRBV28 and TRBJ2-1, with 12 positions matching TRBD2. The CDR3 is 16 residues long. Per the germline V gene, CDR1 is MDHEN and CDR2 is SYDVKM. V shed 4 bases, J shed 2 bases, and the junction held 3 bases outside the gene matches. The CDR3 protein is CASSSGLAGTYNEQFF. The CDR3, as DNA: TGTGCCAGCAGTTCCGGACTAGCGGGGACCTACAATGAGCAGTTCTTC.

The chain recombines TRBV7-3 with TRBJ2-3, with 13 bases identical to TRBD2. The V gene's germline CDR1 is SGHTA and CDR2 FQGTGA. Germline trimming cut 3 bases from V and 5 bases from J; bases unmatched to any gene: 8. The CDR3 is 17 amino acids. The CDR3 bases are TGTGCCAGCAGCTTGGGTACTAGCGGGGGGGCCCGAGATACGCAGTATTTT. Its translation is CASSLGTSGGARDTQYF.

J is TRBJ1-2 and V is TRBV21-1; TRBD1 is the table's D call and was not checked against the DNA. TRBV21-1 is deemed a pseudogene. This CDR3 contains 16 residues. This CDR3 is CASTKRGQTRNYGYTF. The CDR3 bases are TGTGCCAGCACCAAACGTGGTCAGACACGTAACTATGGCTACACCTTC.

As for this clone: The sample contains more than one DNA sequence encoding this CDR3. The V and J genes are TRBV5-1 and TRBJ2-3, with D perhaps matching TRBD1 or TRBD2 (5 bases each). V shed 0 bases and J shed 4 bases, with 9 bases lying between them. The CDR3 sequence is 14 residues long. Germline-derived CDR1 and CDR2 are SGHRS and YFSETQ. CDR3: CASSLGGGADTQYF. As DNA, the CDR3 is TGCGCCAGCAGCTTGGGTGGGGGAGCAGATACGCAGTATTTT.

The chain links TRBV19 to TRBJ1-3; D unclear. Between the trimmed V and J ends, which lost 5 bases and 7 bases, there was a span of 21 bases. Looked up from germline, CDR1 is LNHDA and CDR2 is SQIVND (reference sequence). The CDR3 loop spans 16 amino acids. The CDR3 reads CASSPPVTELRNTIYF. In DNA, the CDR3 is TGTGCCAGTAGTCCTCCGGTGACCGAACTCCGGAACACCATATATTTT.

The genes are TRBV7-9 and TRBJ2-2; the match to TRBD1 covers 8 bases. V dropped 6 bases and J dropped 1; count of bases not matched to a gene: 1. Germline loops: CDR1 SEHNR, CDR2 FQNEAQ (reference sequence). The CDR3 length is 14 residues. CDR3 loop: CASRQGGNTGELFF. The CDR3 DNA sequence: TGTGCCAGCAGACAGGGGGGGAACACCGGGGAGCTGTTTTTT.

The CDR3 loop is CASSQRGLSGAETQYF. In DNA form, the CDR3 reads TGCGCCAGCAGCCAAAGGGGACTTAGCGGGGCTGAGACCCAGTACTTC. V usage is TRBV4-1 and J usage is TRBJ2-5; TRBD2 matches at 8 bases. The CDR3 length is 16 residues. Germline CDR1 is MGHRA and CDR2 is YSYEKL. Trimming removed 2 bases from V and 5 bases from J; junction bases left unmatched: 10.

This chain links TRBV11-2 with TRBJ2-7; D is unclear. From germline, CDR1 is SGHAT and CDR2 FQNNGV. The V end lost 3 bases, the J end lost 4 bases, and 10 bases lay between the germline ends. The CDR3 length is 13 residues. In nucleotides, the CDR3 is TGTGCCAGCAGCTTTCGGCCCGTTTACGAGCAGTACTTC. This encodes CASSFRPVYEQYF. Combining the CDR3 with reference TRBV11-2 and TRBJ2-7 gives the whole variable domain EAGVAQSPRYKIIEKRQSVAFWCNPISGHATLYWYQQILGQGPKLLIQFQNNGVVDDSQLPKDRFSAERLKGVDSTLKIQPAKLEDSAVYLCASSFRPVYEQYFGPGTRLTVT.

The chain has TRBV7-3 and TRBJ1-1; unclear D gene. Germline CDR1 reads SGHTA; CDR2 reads FQGTGA. The CDR3 spans 13 residues. V lost 5 bases to trimming and J lost 2 bases, with 9 bases between them. The CDR3 nucleotides are TGTGCCAGCAGCGATTCAGGAAACACTGAAGCTTTCTTT. This encodes CASSDSGNTEAFF.

This clone was counted a single time. The gene calls are TRBV6-1 and TRBJ2-3; D is perhaps TRBD2 (6 bases). Trimming stripped 5 bases from V and 2 bases from J, with 11 bases between. Germline assignment: CDR1 MNHNS and CDR2 SASEGT. This CDR3 has 14 amino acids. In DNA, the CDR3 is TGTGCCAGCAGTCCAACGGGACTCACAGATACGCAGTATTTT. This sequence encodes CASSPTGLTDTQYF.

V and J are TRBV10-3 and TRBJ1-5; D remains unclear. The DNA end favors TRBJ2-3, so the J call may be wrong. This CDR3 is 15 amino acids long. Germline V gene sequence: CDR1 ENHRY, CDR2 SYGVKD. CDR3: CAISDLQVGNQPQYF. CDR3 nucleotide sequence: TGTGCCATCAGTGATTTGCAGGTTGGCAATCAGCCCCAGTATTTT.

V gene TRBV18 combines with J gene TRBJ2-4; the D is unclear. V lost 0 bases to trimming and J lost 2 bases, with 8 bases between them. The CDR3 consists of 15 residues. Germline CDR1 reads KGHSH; CDR2 reads LQKENI. For the CDR3, the DNA is TGTGCCAGCTCACCACCTAGCTATCCCAAAAACATTCAGTACTTC. Its protein is CASSPPSYPKNIQYF.

This chain uses TRBV30 with TRBJ1-1; the D is unclear. The CDR3 has 14 amino acids. CDR1 is GTSNPN and CDR2 is SVGIG in the germline V gene (reference sequence). Trimming pared 0 bases from V and 5 bases from J, leaving 13 bases between. CDR3 in DNA: TGTGCCTGGAGTGTACCGGGAAAGTTGACTGAAGCTTTCTTT. Residues: CAWSVPGKLTEAFF.

The chain uses TRBV6-5 and TRBJ1-5; 9 bases fit TRBD1. With V trimmed by 6 bases and J by 3 bases, 3 bases remained unmatched. This CDR3 contains 14 residues. CDR1 MNHEY and CDR2 SVGAGI come from the germline V gene. The CDR3 nucleotides read TGTGCCAGCAGCCGGACAGGGGACAATCAGCCCCAGCATTTT. Translating it yields CASSRTGDNQPQHF.

The genes are TRBV7-8 and TRBJ1-5; the match to TRBD1 covers 8 bases. Germline trimming cut 6 bases from V and 4 bases from J; bases unmatched to any gene: 14. The germline V gene encodes CDR1 SGHVS and CDR2 FQNEAQ. This CDR3 region has 17 residues. Written as DNA, the CDR3 is TGTGCCAGCAGTATCTCGGGACAGGATCTTTTTAATCAGCCCCAGCATTTT. It specifies CASSISGQDLFNQPQHF.

The V and J genes are TRBV2 and TRBJ2-2; the match to TRBD1 covers 7 bases. This CDR3 is built from 14 residues. The V segment lost 8 bases and the J segment 1 base; nucleotides outside the gene matches: 4. Germline loops: CDR1 SNHLY, CDR2 FYNNEI. The CDR3 DNA is TGTGCCAGCCAGCAGGGGGTGAACACCGGGGAGCTGTTTTTT. This sequence encodes CASQQGVNTGELFF.